This T cell receptor (beta chain) was captured by sequencing in a study of CD8+ T cells in alopecia areata (dated by TCRdb to 2017 to 2018). Background on the whole study: The treated patients, all with moderate-to-severe alopecia areata, were enrolled in an open-label pilot trial of oral tofacitinib given at 5 to 10 mg twice daily. Tofacitinib was given for 6 to 18 months, followed by 6 months of follow-up off drug to assess delayed response and recurrence. High-throughput TCRbeta sequencing was used to examine T cell clonal expansion in alopecia areata in both the C3H/HeJ mouse model and human patients. On the human side, TCRbeta sequencing was run on scalp tissue and on sorted CD4+ and CD8+ peripheral blood T cells from healthy controls and from alopecia areata patients with either patchy or totalis/universalis disease. Biopsies were taken from tofacitinib-treated patients at baseline and again at 4 and 24 weeks into treatment, and several of those patients also had a later scalp biopsy. Scalp clonality was compared across normal scalp (n=4), patchy alopecia areata scalp (n=8), and alopecia totalis/universalis scalp (n=8). RNA came from the PAXgene miRNA kit for fixed scalp, the miRNeasy kit for PBMCs, and the RNeasy kit for mouse skin. Amplification of TCRbeta CDR3 regions was done by immunoSEQ multiplex PCR using 35 Vbeta forward primers and 13 Jbeta reverse primers. The paper's findings and limits, for the study overall: Lesional scalp, especially in alopecia totalis/universalis, showed higher clonality and more expanded CD8+ clones than normal scalp, suggesting antigenic drive. Unlike mouse skin, where gammadelta T cells dominate, normal human skin contains resident alphabeta T cells that get sequenced too, which complicates analysis of the scalp TCR repertoire. TCR sequences shared between patients were less clear than in mice, possibly partly because of HLA diversity in the patient population.

In the paper's terms, the time point label means: baseline before oral tofacitinib. From alopecia areata patients, peripheral blood was collected along with lesional scalp punch biopsies. After PBMCs were isolated by density centrifugation and stained for CD3, CD4 and CD8, a FACSAria was used to sort CD4+ and CD8+ T cells. This clone was detected once. No cognate antigen has been identified for it. The input lacks base qualities; no much larger clone sits a single base away. The same CDR3 is also encoded by other DNA sequences in this sample. V loses 0 bases of germline sequence and J loses 5 bases, and the interval between the two ends is 7 bases. Looking up the germline V gene (reference sequence) yields CDR1 GTSNPN and CDR2 SVGIG. There are 12 amino acids in the CDR3, from cysteine to phenylalanine inclusive. CDR3 DNA is the only sequence kept; it has 36 bases, read in frame from the first base.

Library prep was done by the immunoSEQ multiplex PCR assay. For TCR sequencing, RNA was extracted from every sample and reverse transcribed into cDNA to serve as template. SuperScript III was used for first-strand cDNA synthesis, primed with a 2:1 mix of oligo-dT and random hexamers. A synthetic immune receptor repertoire was used to assess amplification bias, and residual bias was removed computationally. In the source study's methods: Raw reads were preprocessed to remove errors, and CDR3 was defined by IMGT conventions from the conserved cysteine to phenylalanine. To get clonality, Shannon entropy was normalized by log2 of the number of productive unique TCRs and the result was subtracted from 1. Whether each scalp clone was CD4 or CD8 was inferred by checking scalp TCRbeta sequences against the CD4 and CD8 repertoires from sorted blood. TCRdb limited this immuneACCESS table to in-frame rearrangements with V and J called. A share of clones is missing; checked studies link under half to unresolved V genes, and the rest is unexplained. That table gives V, J and clone size, and the DNA gave D and trimming. This sample has 250,000 or so clones in its table, and 67% of those were observed once. The ten largest account for approximately 1.2% of the sample.

The chain couples TRBV30 to TRBJ2-5, with no confident D gene call. This TCR derives from a human donor with alopecia areata. The material was CD4+ T cells sorted from blood, obtained at week 0. The DNA is TGTGCCTGGAGTGTAAGTGGGGAGACCCAGTACTTC. This encodes CAWSVSGETQYF. With all but the CDR3 taken from the reference TRBV30 and TRBJ2-5 genes, the full variable domain is: SQTIHQWPATLVQPVGSPLSLECTVEGTSNPNLYWYRQAAGRGLQLLFYSVGIGQISSEVPQNLSASRPQDRQFILSSKKLLLSDSGFYLCAWSVSGETQYFGPGTRLLVL.